The 28 T cell receptor beta chains listed next were all sequenced from one sample in a study of blood T cell repertoires in COVID-19. Produced via immunoSEQ multiplex PCR; TCRdb's table is partial and in-frame only. Of a few hundred thousand clones in the sample, around 92% were seen once. Material for sequencing was PBMCs or T cells enriched from blood (not recorded which). These receptors all come from a woman aged 50 to 60 who had been exposed to COVID-19.

The chain employs TRBV5-4 and TRBJ1-1, with no clear D. V shed 3 bases and J shed 1 base, with 10 bases lying between them. The CDR3 has 14 residues. CDR1 and CDR2 from the germline V gene are SGHNT and YYREEE (reference sequence). CDR3 coding DNA: TGTGCCAGCAGCTCGAGGGCGGAGAACACTGAAGCTTTCTTT. Protein: CASSSRAENTEAFF.

This clone was seen a single time. J is TRBJ2-1 and V is TRBV13; TRBD1 might be the D (5 bases). The V gene lost 5 bases and the J gene lost 11 bases, with 25 bases spanning the gap. The V gene's germline CDR1 is PRHDT and CDR2 FYEKMQ (reference sequence). The length of the CDR3 is 16 residues. The CDR3: CASSSRGQGSNRKQFF. CDR3 bases: TGTGCCAGCAGCAGTAGGGGCCAGGGAAGTAATAGGAAGCAGTTCTTC.

The table lists this clone with a count of one. V is TRBV9 and J is TRBJ1-3, with D maybe TRBD1 (5 bases). V was cut by 4 bases and J by 0 bases, with 11 bases left in between. The CDR3 is 15 amino acids. Germline values: CDR1 SGDLS, CDR2 YYNGEE. This CDR3 is CASSTTGDSGNTIYF. In nucleotides, the CDR3 is TGTGCCAGCAGCACTACAGGCGACTCTGGAAACACCATATATTTT. Supplemented by reference TRBV9 and TRBJ1-3, the full variable domain reads DSGVTQTPKHLITATGQRVTLRCSPRSGDLSVYWYQQSLDQGLQFLIQYYNGEERAKGNILERFSAQQFPDLHSELNLSSLELGDSALYFCASSTTGDSGNTIYFGEGSWLTVV.

This clone was counted once. The gene calls are TRBV4-1 and TRBJ1-4; D gene ambiguous. Germline lookup yields CDR1 MGHRA and CDR2 YSYEKL. The CDR3 has 16 amino acids. V dropped 4 bases and J dropped 2 bases, with 14 bases sitting between them. The CDR3 DNA follows: TGCGCCAGCAGCCCCTTTTTTGTCCCCACTAATGAAAAACTGTTTTTT. Residues: CASSPFFVPTNEKLFF.

This clone was seen only a few times. The rearrangement joins TRBV4-2 to TRBJ1-3; the D gene is possibly TRBD1 (6 bases). CDR3 size: 16 residues. CDR1 and CDR2 (germline): LGHNA, YNFKEQ. V was cut by 5 bases and J by 10 bases, with 24 bases left in between. CDR3: CASSSHAGTTGQTIYF. For the CDR3, the DNA is TGTGCCAGCAGCTCCCACGCCGGAACGACAGGCCAGACCATATATTTT.

The chain uses TRBV15 and TRBJ2-5, with a possible D match to TRBD1 (5 bases). Trimming stripped 0 bases from V and 2 bases from J, with 10 bases between. The CDR3 spans 15 residues. Germline V gene data show CDR1 as LNHNV and CDR2 as YYDKDF (reference sequence). The CDR3 protein is CATSRDNTGQETQYF. CDR3 DNA: TGTGCCACCAGCAGAGATAATACAGGTCAAGAGACCCAGTACTTC.

The V and J genes are TRBV18 and TRBJ1-5, with TRBD1 as a possible D gene (5 bases). V shed 6 bases and J shed 5 bases, with 11 bases lying between them. The CDR3 has 13 amino acids. Looked up from germline, CDR1 is KGHSH and CDR2 is LQKENI. The CDR3 DNA follows: TGTGCCAGCTCGCAACAGGATTATCAGCCCCAGCATTTT. This gives the protein CASSQQDYQPQHF.

This rearrangement joins TRBV28 to TRBJ1-2, with TRBD1 identical over 7 bases. This CDR3 comprises 13 residues. The J segment lost 7 bases and the V segment lost 5 bases, leaving 7 bases of the junction unmatched. From germline, CDR1 is MDHEN and CDR2 SYDVKM. The CDR3, as DNA: TGTGCCAGCAGTCCACAACAGGGGAGTGGCTACACCTTC. Amino acids: CASSPQQGSGYTF.

The chain combines TRBV10-3 with TRBJ2-7; TRBD2 might be the D (6 bases). Trimming left V 0 bases short and J 3 bases short, with 9 bases between. Germline CDR1 ENHRY, CDR2 SYGVKD. The CDR3 extends over 14 amino acids. DNA of the CDR3: TGTGCCATCAGTGAGTCTCGGACTATCTACGAGCAGTACTTC. It encodes CAISESRTIYEQYF.

The rearrangement links TRBV18 to TRBJ2-3; 8 bases map to TRBD1. The CDR3 length is 17 residues. Unmatched junction bases numbered 16, after V lost 5 bases and J lost 6 bases. From germline, CDR1 is KGHSH and CDR2 LQKENI. CDR3 sequence (DNA): TGTGCCAGCTCAGCCTTTTTTGACAGGGGAGGAGGGGATACGCAGTATTTT. Its protein product is CASSAFFDRGGGDTQYF.

This chain uses TRBV5-4 with TRBJ2-1, with 14 positions matching TRBD2. The J segment lost 5 bases and the V segment lost 0 bases, leaving 4 bases of the junction unmatched. There are 17 residues in the CDR3. Germline loops: CDR1 SGHNT, CDR2 YYREEE (reference sequence). CDR3 residues: CASSLGGLAGGHNEQFF. The CDR3 DNA reads as TGTGCCAGCAGCTTGGGAGGACTAGCGGGGGGTCACAATGAGCAGTTCTTC.

The CDR3 reads CASSPSLGLADIGELFF. The CDR3 DNA sequence: TGTGCCAGCAGCCCAAGCCTGGGACTAGCGGATATCGGGGAGCTGTTTTTT. This chain uses TRBV11-2 with TRBJ2-2, with 11 bases lining up with TRBD2. The CDR3 has 17 amino acids. Germline V CDR1 and CDR2: SGHAT, FQNNGV. The V segment lost 5 bases and the J segment 7 bases; nucleotides outside the gene matches: 12.

The CDR3 DNA is TGTGCCAGAAGCCTGGGACTAGCGGGTCGATTTCAAGAGACCCAGTACTTC. The encoded protein is CARSLGLAGRFQETQYF. The J gene is TRBJ2-5, the V gene TRBV5-3; 12 bases agree with TRBD2. TRBV5-3 qualifies as an ORF whose function is uncertain. With 4 bases clipped from V and 2 bases from J, the junction kept 9 bases outside the gene matches. There are 17 residues in the CDR3.

The rearrangement links TRBV6-5 to TRBJ1-6, with D unclear. This CDR3 comprises 15 residues. Germline V lookup: CDR1 MNHEY, CDR2 SVGAGI. The V gene lost 9 bases and the J gene lost 0 bases, with 12 bases spanning the gap. This chain's CDR3 is CASRAQSSYNSPLHF. Written as DNA, the CDR3 is TGTGCCAGTCGAGCGCAGAGCTCCTATAATTCACCCCTCCACTTT.

This rearrangement joins TRBV9 to TRBJ2-3; D unresolved. Deletions cut 0 bases from V and 2 bases from J, with 4 bases between. The CDR3 is 13 residues long. Per germline, CDR1 SGDLS and CDR2 YYNGEE. The CDR3 sequence: CASSVGHTDTQYF. The CDR3 nucleotides read TGTGCCAGCAGCGTAGGACACACAGATACGCAGTATTTT.

The chain joins TRBV12-3 or TRBV12-4 to TRBJ2-6; D ambiguous. The CDR3 runs 13 residues. Trimming pared 1 base from V and 6 bases from J, leaving 4 bases between. CDR3 in DNA: TGTGCCAGCAGTTTAGACAAGGCCAACGTCCTGACTTTC. It codes for CASSLDKANVLTF.

This sequence joins TRBV18 and TRBJ1-2, with a possible D match to TRBD1 (6 bases). The CDR3 loop spans 18 amino acids. The ends were cut back, 1 base at V and 6 bases at J, with 24 bases in the middle. Per germline, CDR1 KGHSH and CDR2 LQKENI. The CDR3 bases are TGTGCCAGCTCACCACAGGAACGCCCACAGGGAAAGAAGGATGGCTACACCTTC. Translation gives CASSPQERPQGKKDGYTF.

The chain couples TRBV3-1 (or the pseudogene TRBV3-2) to TRBJ2-3; possibly TRBD2 for D (6 bases). Germline values: CDR1 LGHDT, CDR2 YNNKEL (reference sequence). This CDR3 region has 15 residues. The V end lost 2 bases, the J end lost 3 bases, and 12 bases lay between the germline ends. The CDR3 protein is CASSQQAGSTDTQYF. DNA of the CDR3: TGTGCCAGCAGCCAACAAGCGGGTAGTACAGATACGCAGTATTTT.

This chain links TRBV24-1 with TRBJ1-5, with no clear D. CDR3 length equals 15 residues. Germline CDR1 KGHDR, CDR2 SFDVKD. Between the trimmed V and J ends, which lost 2 bases and 0 bases, there was a span of 7 bases. CDR3 protein: CATSDSSVSNQPQHF. For the CDR3, the DNA is TGTGCCACCAGTGATTCCAGTGTTAGCAATCAGCCCCAGCATTTT.

The chain is built from TRBV10-1 and TRBJ1-6, with a possible D match to TRBD1 (6 bases). The V and J ends lost 0 bases and 7 bases respectively, with 13 bases between them. CDR3 length: 16 amino acids. In germline, CDR1 is WNHNN, CDR2 SYGVQD (reference sequence). CDR3: CASSESGGQGNSPLHF. CDR3 sequence (DNA): TGCGCCAGCAGTGAGTCGGGTGGGCAGGGGAATTCACCCCTCCACTTT.

This clone was observed a few times. The chain combines TRBV4-1 with TRBJ2-2; no definite D call. Germline loops: CDR1 MGHRA, CDR2 YSYEKL. This CDR3 contains 16 residues. V lost 1 base to trimming and J lost 7 bases, with 16 bases between them. The CDR3 DNA reads as TGCGCCAGCAGCCAAGGACATCTGGAAGGTAGCGGGGAGCTGTTTTTT. It is translated as CASSQGHLEGSGELFF.

The V gene is TRBV19, the J gene TRBJ2-3, with TRBD1 matching 8 bases. The CDR3 sequence is 14 residues long. V was clipped by 4 bases and J by 6 bases; unmatched bases: 6. Germline values: CDR1 LNHDA, CDR2 SQIVND (reference sequence). CDR3 sequence: CASSTGQGVDTQYF. CDR3 DNA: TGTGCCAGTAGTACCGGACAGGGAGTCGATACGCAGTATTTT.

The rearrangement links TRBV4-1 to TRBJ2-3, with 7 bases fitting TRBD2. Trimming at V came to 4 bases and at J to 0 bases, leaving 4 bases not matched to a gene. Per germline, CDR1 MGHRA and CDR2 YSYEKL. There are 15 residues in the CDR3. Written as DNA, the CDR3 is TGCGCCAGCAGCCTCACTAGCGATAGCACAGATACGCAGTATTTT. Protein: CASSLTSDSTDTQYF.

In this sample, this clone turned up a few times. The chain combines TRBV10-3 with TRBJ2-3, with D maybe TRBD2 (5 bases). Deletions cut 8 bases from V and 5 bases from J, with 11 bases between. This CDR3 region has 12 residues. In germline, CDR1 is ENHRY, CDR2 SYGVKD. The CDR3: CAISAGQDTQYF. As DNA, the CDR3 is TGTGCCATCTCTGCGGGTCAAGATACGCAGTATTTT.

V is TRBV19 and J is TRBJ1-1, with D possibly being TRBD1 (5 bases). The CDR3 covers 14 residues. V lost 4 bases and J 5 bases, leaving 14 bases between the germline ends. CDR1 is LNHDA and CDR2 is SQIVND in the germline V gene (reference sequence). The CDR3 bases are TGTGCCAGTAGTAGCCCTCCAGGGAGGACTGAAGCTTTCTTT. Amino acids: CASSSPPGRTEAFF.

The chain is built from TRBV5-1 and TRBJ2-7; 9 positions agree with TRBD1. The CDR3 contains 14 residues. CDR1 and CDR2 (germline): SGHRS, YFSETQ. Trimming removed 0 bases from V and 2 bases from J; junction bases left unmatched: 0. The CDR3: CASSLGTGAYEQYF. DNA of the CDR3: TGCGCCAGCAGCTTGGGGACAGGGGCCTACGAGCAGTACTTC.

The CDR3 DNA follows: TGCGCCAGCAGCCAAGTCAGAGGGAGGACTAGCATAAACACCGGGGAGCTGTTTTTT. Encoded protein: CASSQVRGRTSINTGELFF. This chain joins TRBV4-1 and TRBJ2-2, with 8 bases aligning to TRBD2. Germline V gene data show CDR1 as MGHRA and CDR2 as YSYEKL. This CDR3 has 19 residues. J was trimmed by 2 bases and V by 1 base; bases with no gene match: 12.

This chain joins TRBV4-1 and TRBJ2-1; 8 bases line up with TRBD2. The CDR3 is 16 amino acids. The ends lost 1 base at V and 5 bases at J; junction bases unmatched: 7. Germline CDR1 MGHRA, CDR2 YSYEKL. The CDR3 sequence is CASSQASGLGNNEQFF. The CDR3 nucleotides read TGCGCCAGCAGCCAAGCGTCGGGACTAGGGAACAATGAGCAGTTCTTC.